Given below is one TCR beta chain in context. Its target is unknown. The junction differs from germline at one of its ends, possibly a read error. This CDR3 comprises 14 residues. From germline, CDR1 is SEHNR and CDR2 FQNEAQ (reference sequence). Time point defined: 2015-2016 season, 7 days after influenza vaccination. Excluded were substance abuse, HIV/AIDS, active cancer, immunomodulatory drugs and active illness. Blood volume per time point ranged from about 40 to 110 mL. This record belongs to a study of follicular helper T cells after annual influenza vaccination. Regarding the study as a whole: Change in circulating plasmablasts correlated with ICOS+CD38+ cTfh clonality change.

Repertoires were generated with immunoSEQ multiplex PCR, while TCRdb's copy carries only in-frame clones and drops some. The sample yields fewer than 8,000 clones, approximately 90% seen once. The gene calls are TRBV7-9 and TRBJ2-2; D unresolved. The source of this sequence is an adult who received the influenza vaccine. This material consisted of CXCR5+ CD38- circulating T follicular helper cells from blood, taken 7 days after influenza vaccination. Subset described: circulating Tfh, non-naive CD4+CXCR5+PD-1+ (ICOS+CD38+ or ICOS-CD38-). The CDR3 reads CASSFHPKTGELFF. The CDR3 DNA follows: TGTGCCAGCAGCTTTCACCCGAAGACCGGGGAGCTGTTTTTT.